This entry lists 25 T cell receptor beta chains sequenced from one sample in a study of blood T cell repertoires in COVID-19. Repertoires were generated with immunoSEQ multiplex PCR, while TCRdb's copy carries only in-frame clones and drops some. The data show a few hundred thousand clones, roughly 88% seen once. Specimen: peripheral blood. The receptors derive from a young man who had recovered from COVID-19.

The chain joins TRBV28 to TRBJ1-6, with D unresolved. CDR3 length equals 14 residues. Trimming cost V 4 bases and J 0 bases, with 4 bases left between them. Germline CDR1 is MDHEN and CDR2 is SYDVKM. The CDR3: CASSSYSYNSPLHF. CDR3 in DNA: TGTGCCAGCAGTTCGTACTCCTATAATTCACCCCTCCACTTT.

This clone was picked up a small number of times. The rearrangement joins TRBV18 to TRBJ1-1; a possible D gene is TRBD1 (6 bases). V was clipped by 8 bases and J by 5 bases, with 18 bases between them. The germline CDR1 and CDR2 sequences are KGHSH and LQKENI. The CDR3 loop spans 14 amino acids. CDR3 protein: CASTELGANTEAFF. In DNA form, the CDR3 reads TGTGCCAGCACTGAGCTGGGGGCCAATACTGAAGCTTTCTTT.

The genes are TRBV7-2 and TRBJ1-2, with 8 bases matching TRBD1. The length of the CDR3 is 15 residues. The germline V gene encodes CDR1 SGHTA and CDR2 FQGNSA. The V gene end was trimmed by 4 bases and the J gene end by 4 bases; junction bases not matched to a gene: 8. The CDR3 nucleotides read TGTGCCAGCAGCTCCTTGTCAGGGGGCGCCTATGGCTACACCTTC. This translates into CASSSLSGGAYGYTF.

The V and J genes are TRBV6-2 or TRBV6-3 and TRBJ2-5, with 12 bases that match TRBD2. The CDR3 is made up of 17 amino acids. The V gene's germline CDR1 is MNHEY and CDR2 SVGEGT. V lost 6 bases to trimming and J lost 0 bases; unmatched junction nucleotides: 8. CDR3 sequence: CASSRTSGTTYQETQYF. The DNA for the CDR3 is TGTGCCAGCAGCCGGACTAGCGGGACGACTTACCAAGAGACCCAGTACTTC.

The V call is TRBV6-5, the J call TRBJ2-2, with 7 bases identical to TRBD1. CDR3 length: 15 residues. V lost 7 bases and J lost 2; bases outside the gene matches: 7. The V gene's germline CDR1 is MNHEY and CDR2 SVGAGI. Here the CDR3 reads CASTPGTANTGELFF. CDR3 in DNA: TGTGCCAGCACCCCCGGGACAGCTAACACCGGGGAGCTGTTTTTT.

The chain couples TRBV5-4 to TRBJ1-4; a possible D gene is TRBD1 (6 bases). This CDR3 comprises 12 residues. V was trimmed by 3 bases and J by 7 bases, leaving 7 bases between them. Germline CDR1 SGHNT, CDR2 YYREEE (reference sequence). The CDR3 region has the DNA TGTGCCAGCAGCTCCAGGGGTGAAAAACTGTTTTTT. Its protein product is CASSSRGEKLFF.

The chain employs TRBV9 and TRBJ1-2; D is perhaps TRBD1 (5 bases). Germline V lookup: CDR1 SGDLS, CDR2 YYNGEE. Trimming took 3 bases from V and 4 from J, leaving 13 bases between them. The CDR3 sequence is 14 residues long. Here the CDR3 reads CASSDGAETYGYTF. The CDR3 DNA reads as TGTGCCAGCAGCGATGGGGCGGAGACCTATGGCTACACCTTC.

The V and J genes are TRBV6-5 and TRBJ2-1, with D maybe TRBD2 (5 bases). From germline, CDR1 is MNHEY and CDR2 SVGAGI. V lost 6 bases and J 0 bases, leaving 9 bases between the germline ends. The CDR3 is made up of 14 amino acids. The CDR3 nucleotides read TGTGCCAGCAGAGTGAGGGCCTCCTACAATGAGCAGTTCTTC. Amino acid sequence: CASRVRASYNEQFF.

This clone was picked up a small number of times. V usage is TRBV9 and J usage is TRBJ2-5; 13 bases line up with TRBD2. Looked up from germline, CDR1 is SGDLS and CDR2 is YYNGEE. V gave up 0 bases and J gave up 5 bases; unmatched junction bases: 4. The CDR3 totals 16 residues. CDR3 nucleotide sequence: TGTGCCAGCAGCGTAGTTACTAGCGGGGGGGTGGAGACCCAGTACTTC. Encoded protein: CASSVVTSGGVETQYF.

The V call is TRBV18, the J call TRBJ1-2, with D possibly matching TRBD1 (5 bases). Germline assignment: CDR1 KGHSH and CDR2 LQKENI. CDR3 size: 14 residues. V was shortened by 4 bases and J by 2 bases, with 11 bases between the two germline ends. Here the CDR3 DNA reads TGTGCCAGCTCACTTGACTGGGGCAACTATGGCTACACCTTC. This encodes CASSLDWGNYGYTF.

This clone has a count of ten or more. The chain links TRBV6-1 to TRBJ1-1; 7 bases are shared with TRBD1. There are 15 residues in the CDR3. Looked up from germline, CDR1 is MNHNS and CDR2 is SASEGT. With 2 bases clipped from V and 3 bases from J, the junction kept 6 bases outside the gene matches. In nucleotides, the CDR3 is TGTGCCAGCAGTGAATCCCCAGGGGGACACACTGAAGCTTTCTTT. It codes for CASSESPGGHTEAFF.

The table lists this clone with a few counts. The chain uses TRBV5-4 and TRBJ1-2; D is perhaps TRBD1 (5 bases). V was trimmed by 2 bases and J by 4 bases, leaving 12 bases between them. The CDR3 sequence is 14 residues long. Germline CDR1 reads SGHNT; CDR2 reads YYREEE (reference sequence). CDR3 loop: CASSFGQGPYGYTF. The DNA for the CDR3 is TGTGCCAGCAGCTTCGGGCAGGGTCCCTATGGCTACACCTTC.

This chain connects TRBV5-1 to TRBJ1-6, with 7 bases lining up with TRBD1. Germline loops: CDR1 SGHRS, CDR2 YFSETQ. V lost 2 bases and J lost 7; bases outside the gene matches: 9. This CDR3 contains 16 residues. CDR3 residues: CASSFNNRGLNSPLHF. The CDR3 DNA reads TGCGCCAGCAGCTTTAACAACAGGGGTCTAAATTCACCCCTCCACTTT.

In DNA, the CDR3 is TGCGCCAGCAGCCCGGACATTTCCAACATTCAGTACTTC. The encoded protein is CASSPDISNIQYF. V gene TRBV5-1 combines with J gene TRBJ2-4; tentatively, D is TRBD1 (5 bases). Trimming pared 4 bases from V and 7 bases from J, leaving 12 bases between. The CDR3 totals 13 residues. Looked up from germline, CDR1 is SGHRS and CDR2 is YFSETQ.

The sample holds a few counts of this clone. J is TRBJ1-1 and V is TRBV19, with D perhaps matching TRBD1 (6 bases). The CDR3 has 14 residues. With 5 bases removed from V and 5 bases from J, the gap between germline ends came to 15 bases. In germline, CDR1 is LNHDA, CDR2 SQIVND (reference sequence). The CDR3 DNA is TGTGCCAGTAGTTGGACAGCGGGGCAGACTGAAGCTTTCTTT. Its protein is CASSWTAGQTEAFF.

The chain uses TRBV19 and TRBJ1-5, with 8 bases matching TRBD1. Germline V gene data show CDR1 as LNHDA and CDR2 as SQIVND (reference sequence). V gave up 6 bases and J gave up 7 bases; unmatched junction bases: 17. The CDR3 sequence is 17 residues long. This CDR3 is CASRPSPADRVNQPQHF. CDR3 nucleotides: TGTGCCAGTAGGCCCTCCCCCGCGGACAGGGTGAACCAGCCCCAGCATTTT.

This clone was observed a handful of times. CDR3 residues: CASSTGLKTYEQYF. The CDR3 coding sequence is TGTGCCAGTAGTACCGGACTGAAAACCTACGAGCAGTACTTC. The V and J genes are TRBV19 and TRBJ2-7, with D maybe TRBD2 (5 bases). Germline V CDR1 and CDR2: LNHDA, SQIVND (reference sequence). CDR3 length: 14 amino acids. V lost 4 bases to trimming and J lost 2 bases, with 12 bases between them.

The genes are TRBV4-2 and TRBJ2-5, with a tentative D call TRBD2 (6 bases). The CDR3 sequence is 16 residues long. Trimming took 0 bases from V and 5 from J, leaving 16 bases between them. Germline values: CDR1 LGHNA, CDR2 YNFKEQ. CDR3 nucleotides: TGTGCCAGCAGCCAAGATCGGACGGGAGATCCGGAGACCCAGTACTTC. It codes for CASSQDRTGDPETQYF.

J is TRBJ2-3 and V is TRBV29-1, with D perhaps TRBD1 (6 bases). The CDR3 is made up of 12 amino acids. Germline assignment: CDR1 SQVTM and CDR2 ANQGSEA. Trimming pared 5 bases from V and 4 bases from J, leaving 10 bases between. In DNA, the CDR3 is TGCAGCGTTCAAGGGGGAGCAGATACGCAGTATTTT. Its translation is CSVQGGADTQYF.

The rearrangement links TRBV23-1 to TRBJ1-1; no clear D. TRBV23-1 is marked as an open reading frame, function uncertain. The CDR3 is 15 residues long. V lost 2 bases and J 1 base, leaving 11 bases between the germline ends. The CDR3 nucleotides are TGCGCCAGCAGTCAAACAGAAGTAAGGAACACTGAAGCTTTCTTT. It encodes CASSQTEVRNTEAFF.

The rearrangement joins TRBV7-2 to TRBJ2-5; no clear D. Germline V gene sequence: CDR1 SGHTA, CDR2 FQGNSA. The CDR3 consists of 14 residues. V shed 3 bases and J shed 0 bases, with 8 bases lying between them. The CDR3 protein is CASSLNRDQETQYF. In nucleotides, the CDR3 is TGTGCCAGCAGCTTGAATCGGGACCAAGAGACCCAGTACTTC.

This clone has at least ten counts. This sequence joins TRBV12-3 or TRBV12-4 and TRBJ1-2; D remains ambiguous. CDR3 length: 13 amino acids. V was cut by 3 bases and J by 5 bases, with 10 bases left in between. The CDR3 DNA reads as TGTGCCAGCAGTTTCCCGTCCTCTTATGGCTACACCTTC. Translated, it gives CASSFPSSYGYTF.

This clone was found a few times. The chain carries TRBV6-4 and TRBJ1-5, with a possible D match to TRBD1 (6 bases). The CDR3 is 14 amino acids. Germline V gene lookup returns CDR1 MRHNA and CDR2 SNTAGT. Trimming shortened V by 4 bases and J by 6 bases, and 13 bases separated the two germline ends. The CDR3 region is CASSVISGAQPQHF. The CDR3 DNA reads as TGTGCCAGCAGTGTAATCTCAGGGGCTCAGCCCCAGCATTTT.

The V call is TRBV19, the J call TRBJ2-7; 7 bases are a match to TRBD1. The CDR3 length is 14 residues. From germline, CDR1 is LNHDA and CDR2 SQIVND (reference sequence). V lost 2 bases and J lost 5; bases outside the gene matches: 6. In nucleotides, the CDR3 is TGTGCCAGTAGTATATACAGGGGCGGCCACGAGCAGTACTTC. This gives the protein CASSIYRGGHEQYF.

The chain links TRBV19 to TRBJ2-5; TRBD1 aligns across 7 bases. V shed 2 bases, J shed 5 bases, and the junction held 11 bases outside the gene matches. Germline V gene sequence: CDR1 LNHDA, CDR2 SQIVND (reference sequence). This CDR3 comprises 16 residues. The CDR3 sequence: CASSINTGAVKETQYF. The CDR3, as DNA: TGTGCCAGTAGTATAAATACAGGGGCAGTAAAGGAGACCCAGTACTTC.